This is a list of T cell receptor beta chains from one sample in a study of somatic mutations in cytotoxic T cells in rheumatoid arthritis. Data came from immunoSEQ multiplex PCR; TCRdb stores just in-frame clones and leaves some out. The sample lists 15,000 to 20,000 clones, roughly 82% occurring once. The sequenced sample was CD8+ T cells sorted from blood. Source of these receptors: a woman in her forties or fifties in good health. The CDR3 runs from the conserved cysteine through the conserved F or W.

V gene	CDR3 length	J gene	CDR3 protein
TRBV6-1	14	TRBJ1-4	CASSPIGVNEKLFF
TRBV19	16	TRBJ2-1	CASSTSWGEGPNEQFF
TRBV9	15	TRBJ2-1	CASSVAGGPSGEQFF
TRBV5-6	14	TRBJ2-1	CASSLGLADNEQFF
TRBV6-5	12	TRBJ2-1	CASSSGGTEQFF
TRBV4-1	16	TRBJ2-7	CASSQDTAYLSYEQYF
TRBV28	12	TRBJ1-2	CASKGSPYGYTF
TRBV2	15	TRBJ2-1	CASRVAGGSYNEQFF
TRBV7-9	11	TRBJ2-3	CASSSKDTQYF
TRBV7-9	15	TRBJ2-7	CASSLHGPKKYEQYF
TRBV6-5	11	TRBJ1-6	CASSDSAPLHF
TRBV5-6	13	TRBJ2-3	CASSSFATDTQYF
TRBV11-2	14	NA	CASSLEVGDYEQYF
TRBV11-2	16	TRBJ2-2	CASSLDPQGPTGELFF
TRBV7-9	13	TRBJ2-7	CASSLGDSYEQYF
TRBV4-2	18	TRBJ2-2	CASSQEFIPPADTGELFF
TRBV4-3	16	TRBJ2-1	CASSQESQRGNNEQFF
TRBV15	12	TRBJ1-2	CATSRDGSGYTF
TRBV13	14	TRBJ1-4	CASSVHLRREKLFF
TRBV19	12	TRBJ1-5	CASSIGNQPQHF
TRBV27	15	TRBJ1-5	CASSWSSMGNQPQHF
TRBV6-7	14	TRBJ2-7	CASSYRGVHYEQYF
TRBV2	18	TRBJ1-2	CASSEGSRGRPTRYGYTF
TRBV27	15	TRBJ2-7	CASSLFGTGAHEQYF
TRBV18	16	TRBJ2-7	CASSPQPSGGSYEQYF
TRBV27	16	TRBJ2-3	CASRDWWGASTDTQYF